This record looks at one T cell receptor beta chain sequence and its context. Its antigen is still unknown. The TCR beta cDNA came from 5'RACE template switching with UMIs. For each CDR3 protein, TCRdb gives one entry from its re-call of the 5' RACE reads, without DNA. The listing contains 250,000 to 300,000 distinct CDR3 sequences. Per the germline V gene, CDR1 is SGDLS and CDR2 is YYNGEE. The CDR3 has 15 residues. These data originate in a study of T cells expressing NK-cell markers. Study-wide background: Of eight sequenced donors, seven were HCMV-seropositive and one HCMV-seronegative.

Study results and caveats: The same clonotypes also predominated in the CD3+CD56-NKG2C+ fraction of four donors.

Specimen: blood T cells: a sorted CD56 or NKG2C T cell subset, CD4+ or CD8+ T cells, or bulk PBMC T cells (not recorded which). This chain links TRBV9 with TRBJ2-1; TCRdb's assignment of TRBD1 cannot be checked, as there is no DNA. The source of this sequence is a woman aged 18 to 75 in good health. CDR3: CASSLDQGAYNEQFF.